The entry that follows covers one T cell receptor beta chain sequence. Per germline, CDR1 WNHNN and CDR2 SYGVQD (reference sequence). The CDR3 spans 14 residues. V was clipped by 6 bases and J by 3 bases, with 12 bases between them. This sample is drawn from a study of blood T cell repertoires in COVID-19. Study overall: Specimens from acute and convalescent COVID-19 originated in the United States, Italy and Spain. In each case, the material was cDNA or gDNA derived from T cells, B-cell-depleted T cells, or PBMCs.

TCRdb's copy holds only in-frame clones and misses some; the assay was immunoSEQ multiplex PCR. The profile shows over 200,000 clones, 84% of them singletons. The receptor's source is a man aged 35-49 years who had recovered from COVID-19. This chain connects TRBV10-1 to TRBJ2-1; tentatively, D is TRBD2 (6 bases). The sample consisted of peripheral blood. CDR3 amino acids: CASSSGADYNEQFF. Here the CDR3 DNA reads TGCGCCAGCAGCTCGGGAGCCGACTACAATGAGCAGTTCTTC.